The 29 T cell receptor beta chains below all came from one sample that was sequenced in a study of cytomegalovirus exposure and HLA in healthy donors. It was with 60 Vbeta and 13 Jbeta primers that the PCR ran. The method was immunoSEQ multiplex PCR; TCRdb's version includes in-frame clones alone and lacks a portion of them. Here the sample spans 200,000 to 250,000 clones, roughly 84% being singletons. The sequencing sample was made of PBMCs. Every receptor here comes from a man aged 45-60 years in good health and CMV-seronegative.

This rearrangement joins TRBV19 to TRBJ2-1; TRBD2 aligns across 11 bases. With V trimmed by 7 bases and J by 4 bases, 12 bases remained unmatched. CDR1 and CDR2 (germline): LNHDA, SQIVND (reference sequence). The CDR3 sequence is 17 residues long. The CDR3, as DNA: TGTGCCAGTACCGGTGTTGGGCTAGCGGGAGGTTACAATGAGCAGTTCTTC. It yields the protein CASTGVGLAGGYNEQFF.

This chain connects TRBV7-9 to TRBJ2-4; maybe TRBD1 (6 bases). CDR1 is SEHNR and CDR2 is FQNEAQ in the germline V gene (reference sequence). The CDR3 contains 14 residues. Between the trimmed V and J ends, which lost 1 base and 10 bases, there was a span of 14 bases. CDR3 region: CASSLGTGTQIQYF. Written as DNA, the CDR3 is TGTGCCAGCAGCTTAGGGACCGGGACACAAATTCAGTACTTC.

Only a few counts were recorded for this clone. The chain combines TRBV27 with TRBJ1-3, with D possibly being TRBD1 (5 bases). Germline CDR1 and CDR2: MNHEY and SMNVEV (reference sequence). Trimming removed 0 bases from V and 2 bases from J, with 11 bases in between. The CDR3 extends over 16 amino acids. CDR3 nucleotide sequence: TGTGCCAGCAGTTTATCGATGGGGGGGGCTGGAAACACCATATATTTT. This gives the protein CASSLSMGGAGNTIYF.

The rearrangement links TRBV6-5 to TRBJ1-3; D is perhaps TRBD1 (5 bases). CDR1 MNHEY and CDR2 SVGAGI come from the germline V gene. V lost 5 bases and J lost 0, with 8 bases in between. The CDR3 covers 14 residues. The CDR3 loop reads CASSRQFSGNTIYF. The CDR3 DNA follows: TGTGCCAGCAGTCGACAGTTCTCTGGAAACACCATATATTTT.

The chain couples TRBV9 to TRBJ2-7; 8 nucleotides agree with TRBD2. The germline V gene has CDR1 SGDLS and CDR2 YYNGEE. J lost 0 bases, V lost 2 bases, and 10 bases had no gene match. The CDR3 is 17 residues long. The DNA for the CDR3 is TGTGCCAGCAGCGTGGGTAGCGGGACACCGCCCTCCTACGAGCAGTACTTC. It is translated as CASSVGSGTPPSYEQYF.

The chain carries TRBV29-1 and TRBJ1-1; D not certain. The V end was cut by 4 bases, the J end by 3 bases, with 18 bases between. Germline V gene sequence: CDR1 SQVTM, CDR2 ANQGSEA. CDR3 length: 15 amino acids. The CDR3 protein is CSVAPRFRTDTEAFF. As DNA, the CDR3 is TGCAGCGTTGCCCCAAGATTCCGGACTGACACTGAAGCTTTCTTT.

This rearrangement joins TRBV28 to TRBJ2-3; 11 bases are shared with TRBD1. CDR3 size: 15 residues. Looked up from germline, CDR1 is MDHEN and CDR2 is SYDVKM. V shed 5 bases and J 6 bases; nucleotides not matched to a gene: 7. The CDR3 nucleotides are TGTGCCAGCAGTCCAGGACAGGGGGCGTTTGATACGCAGTATTTT. Amino acid sequence: CASSPGQGAFDTQYF.

The J gene is TRBJ2-2, the V gene TRBV28, with unresolved D. Germline V CDR1 and CDR2: MDHEN, SYDVKM. The V gene lost 8 bases and the J gene lost 3 bases, with 7 bases spanning the gap. This CDR3 comprises 12 residues. CDR3 coding DNA: TGTGCCAGCCCGGGTTACACCGGGGAGCTGTTTTTT. This sequence encodes CASPGYTGELFF.

The chain employs TRBV7-6 and TRBJ2-1; 8 bases align to TRBD2. CDR1 is SGHVS, CDR2 FNYEAQ, per germline. This CDR3 has 16 residues. V gave up 2 bases and J gave up 5 bases; unmatched junction bases: 8. DNA for the CDR3: TGTGCCAGCAGCTTATTCCGGGAGGGCCCCCACAATGAGCAGTTCTTC. Translated, it gives CASSLFREGPHNEQFF.

This clone has just a few counts. This chain uses TRBV5-1 with TRBJ2-7; 7 bases are shared with TRBD1. Germline trimming cut 4 bases from V and 0 bases from J; bases unmatched to any gene: 7. Germline CDR1 and CDR2: SGHRS and YFSETQ. The CDR3 covers 15 residues. CDR3 nucleotide sequence: TGCGCCAGCAGCCTCTCGACAGGGTACTCCTACGAGCAGTACTTC. Its translation: CASSLSTGYSYEQYF. The full variable domain, its missing parts supplied by reference TRBV5-1 and TRBJ2-7, is KAGVTQTPRYLIKTRGQQVTLSCSPISGHRSVSWYQQTPGQGLQFLFEYFSETQRNKGNFPGRFSGRQFSNSRSEMNVSTLELGDSALYLCASSLSTGYSYEQYFGPGTRLTVT.

V is TRBV6-1 and J is TRBJ2-5, with TRBD1 matching 7 bases. The J call is uncertain, as TRBJ2-7 better fits the DNA end. Germline V gives CDR1 MNHNS, CDR2 SASEGT. The CDR3 is 14 residues long. The CDR3 sequence: CASSAGTDSYEQYF. The CDR3, as DNA: TGTGCCAGCAGCGCCGGGACAGACTCCTACGAGCAGTACTTC.

The chain uses TRBV28 and TRBJ2-2; 9 positions agree with TRBD2. The CDR3 loop spans 17 amino acids. V shed 6 bases and J 6 bases; nucleotides not matched to a gene: 14. CDR1 and CDR2 (germline): MDHEN, SYDVKM. This CDR3 reads CASSPGGGGRESGELFF. For the CDR3, the DNA is TGTGCCAGCAGCCCTGGAGGAGGCGGGAGGGAATCCGGGGAGCTGTTTTTT.

J is TRBJ1-2 and V is TRBV29-1, with D possibly being TRBD1 (6 bases). The germline gives CDR1 SQVTM, CDR2 ANQGSEA. The CDR3 covers 13 residues. CDR3: CSTTEGGADGYTF. CDR3 nucleotides: TGCAGTACAACCGAGGGGGGGGCGGATGGCTACACCTTC.

The rearrangement links TRBV29-1 to TRBJ2-1, with a tentative D call TRBD2 (5 bases). V was clipped by 3 bases and J by 12 bases, with 9 bases between them. The CDR3 runs to 10 residues. In germline, CDR1 is SQVTM, CDR2 ANQGSEA. In DNA, the CDR3 is TGCAGCGTTGAGGGGAGAGGGCAGTTCTTC. Amino acid sequence: CSVEGRGQFF.

The rearrangement uses TRBV28 and TRBJ2-7; D possibly corresponds to TRBD2 (5 bases). V was pared by 5 bases and J by 0 bases, with 17 bases between. This CDR3 has 16 amino acids. The germline V gene encodes CDR1 MDHEN and CDR2 SYDVKM. DNA of the CDR3: TGTGCCAGCAGTCCTCCCGGACTGAAAGTCTCCTACGAGCAGTACTTC. It is translated as CASSPPGLKVSYEQYF.

The chain has TRBV27 and TRBJ2-5, with D possibly TRBD1 on 6 matching bases. The CDR3 extends over 15 amino acids. Trimming left V 6 bases short and J 5 bases short, with 19 bases between. Germline loops: CDR1 MNHEY, CDR2 SMNVEV (reference sequence). CDR3 in amino acids: CASSRAYGGGETQYF. The DNA of the CDR3 is TGTGCCAGCAGCAGGGCCTATGGGGGCGGGGAGACCCAGTACTTC.

This chain connects TRBV5-4 to TRBJ2-7, with 9 bases aligning to TRBD1. The germline V gene encodes CDR1 SGHNT and CDR2 YYREEE (reference sequence). The CDR3 is 13 residues long. V shed 1 base, J shed 6 bases, and the junction held 2 bases outside the gene matches. The DNA of the CDR3 is TGTGCCAGCAGCTTGTGGGACAGGGTCGAGCAGTACTTC. Protein: CASSLWDRVEQYF. The full variable domain, with the rest looked up from reference TRBV5-4 and TRBJ2-7, is ETGVTQSPTHLIKTRGQQVTLRCSSQSGHNTVSWYQQALGQGPQFIFQYYREEENGRGNFPPRFSGLQFPNYSSELNVNALELDDSALYLCASSLWDRVEQYFGPGTRLTVT.

This rearrangement joins TRBV10-3 to TRBJ2-2; 15 bases are a match to TRBD2. This CDR3 is built from 16 residues. The trim removed 6 bases at V and 7 bases at J, leaving 6 bases unmatched. CDR1 and CDR2 (germline): ENHRY, SYGVKD. Here the CDR3 reads CAIREPGLAGGGELFF. CDR3 sequence (DNA): TGTGCCATCAGGGAACCGGGACTAGCGGGAGGCGGGGAGCTGTTTTTT.

For the CDR3, the DNA is TGTGCCACCAGCAGATCGGACAGGGGCGCTGAAGCTTTCTTT. Translation: CATSRSDRGAEAFF. The chain has TRBV15 and TRBJ1-1; 9 bases line up with TRBD1. With 2 bases clipped from V and 6 bases from J, the junction kept 4 bases outside the gene matches. The CDR3 has 14 residues. Per germline, CDR1 LNHNV and CDR2 YYDKDF (reference sequence).

V usage is TRBV7-9 and J usage is TRBJ1-1, with unresolved D. The CDR3 is made up of 15 amino acids. Trimming removed 4 bases from V and 1 base from J, with 13 bases in between. Germline V CDR1 and CDR2: SEHNR, FQNEAQ (reference sequence). CDR3 nucleotides: TGTGCCAGCAGCTCCTTACTTACGCCGAACACTGAAGCTTTCTTT. It encodes CASSSLLTPNTEAFF.

The gene calls are TRBV5-5 and TRBJ2-2; 10 bases line up with TRBD1. Germline loops: CDR1 SGHKS, CDR2 YYEKEE (reference sequence). This CDR3 spans 15 amino acids. The J segment lost 3 bases and the V segment lost 4 bases, leaving 3 bases of the junction unmatched. The CDR3 protein is CASSRQGADTGELFF. The CDR3 DNA reads as TGTGCCAGCAGCAGACAGGGGGCGGACACCGGGGAGCTGTTTTTT.

Note on this clone: The identical CDR3 is also encoded by other nucleotide sequences in the sample. The genes are TRBV27 and TRBJ2-7, with 10 bases aligning to TRBD1. Germline CDR1 and CDR2: MNHEY and SMNVEV (reference sequence). This CDR3 has 14 amino acids. Germline trimming cut 6 bases from V and 2 bases from J; bases unmatched to any gene: 4. The CDR3 DNA sequence: TGTGCCAGCAGCCCGGGACAGGGGCCCTACGAGCAGTACTTC. It specifies CASSPGQGPYEQYF.

The chain recombines TRBV6-1 with TRBJ2-1, with TRBD1 matching 8 bases. The CDR3 loop spans 16 amino acids. Losses at the gene ends were 4 bases for V and 3 bases for J; bases not matched to a gene: 8. Germline V gene lookup returns CDR1 MNHNS and CDR2 SASEGT. Written as DNA, the CDR3 is TGTGCCAGCAGTGGGACAGGGATCGCGTTCTACAATGAGCAGTTCTTC. Its protein product is CASSGTGIAFYNEQFF.

The J gene is TRBJ1-6, the V gene TRBV30; 9 nucleotides line up with TRBD1. Looked up from germline, CDR1 is GTSNPN and CDR2 is SVGIG (reference sequence). The CDR3 has 13 amino acids. The V and J ends lost 7 bases and 5 bases, in that order; junction bases with no gene match: 3. The CDR3 is CAYTGGNNSPLHF. The DNA of the CDR3 is TGTGCCTATACAGGGGGCAATAATTCACCCCTCCACTTT.

V is TRBV2 and J is TRBJ2-1; 12 nucleotides agree with TRBD2. V trimming: 4 bases; J trimming: 4 bases; junction bases outside the gene matches: 11. The CDR3 is 18 amino acids. CDR1 is SNHLY and CDR2 is FYNNEI in the germline V gene. CDR3 bases: TGTGCCAGCAGTGTACAGACTAGCGGGAGACCGGGGTACAATGAGCAGTTCTTC. This translates into CASSVQTSGRPGYNEQFF.

V and J are TRBV5-1 and TRBJ1-1, with 7 positions matching TRBD1. V shed 0 bases, J shed 1 base, and the junction held 6 bases outside the gene matches. The CDR3 has 16 residues. Germline V gives CDR1 SGHRS, CDR2 YFSETQ. The CDR3 nucleotides read TGCGCCAGCAGCTTGGGACAGGGAGGCGGGAACACTGAAGCTTTCTTT. This translates into CASSLGQGGGNTEAFF.

The CDR3 is CAISERPTGMIQETQYF. The DNA for the CDR3 is TGTGCCATCAGTGAGAGGCCGACAGGGATGATTCAAGAGACCCAGTACTTC. The chain has TRBV10-3 and TRBJ2-5; 7 nucleotides agree with TRBD1. Trimming removed 2 bases from V and 2 bases from J; junction bases left unmatched: 11. Germline V gives CDR1 ENHRY, CDR2 SYGVKD. This CDR3 comprises 17 residues.

This clone appeared a few times. The chain links TRBV6-1 to TRBJ1-5; 7 nucleotides agree with TRBD1. The CDR3 totals 13 residues. Germline CDR1 is MNHNS and CDR2 is SASEGT. V gave up 8 bases and J gave up 4 bases; unmatched junction bases: 5. CDR3 loop: CASRDSGNQPQHF. The CDR3 nucleotides are TGTGCCAGCCGGGACAGCGGGAATCAGCCCCAGCATTTT.

This rearrangement joins TRBV6-5 to TRBJ1-5; D possibly corresponds to TRBD1 (5 bases). The germline V and J ends were trimmed by 6 bases and 3 bases, with 9 bases remaining between them. The CDR3 covers 13 residues. The V gene's germline CDR1 is MNHEY and CDR2 SVGAGI. Written as DNA, the CDR3 is TGTGCCAGCAGGAACAGGATCAATCAGCCCCAGCATTTT. It is translated as CASRNRINQPQHF.